This T cell receptor (beta chain) was sequenced in a study of blood T cell repertoires in COVID-19. CDR3 length: 14 residues. Trimming left V 0 bases short and J 2 bases short, with 8 bases between. Germline CDR1 is MNHEY and CDR2 is SVGEGT. The assay was immunoSEQ multiplex PCR, and TCRdb's table has in-frame clones only and misses some. Here the sample spans under 250,000 clones, around 83% being singletons. The sequenced sample consisted of peripheral blood. The clonotype comes from a man aged 40-49 years with active or convalescent COVID-19. V and J are TRBV6-2 or TRBV6-3 and TRBJ2-7; D gene uncertain. CDR3 nucleotides: TGTGCCAGCAGTTACTCTGGGCCACCCTACGAGCAGTACTTC. Amino acids: CASSYSGPPYEQYF.